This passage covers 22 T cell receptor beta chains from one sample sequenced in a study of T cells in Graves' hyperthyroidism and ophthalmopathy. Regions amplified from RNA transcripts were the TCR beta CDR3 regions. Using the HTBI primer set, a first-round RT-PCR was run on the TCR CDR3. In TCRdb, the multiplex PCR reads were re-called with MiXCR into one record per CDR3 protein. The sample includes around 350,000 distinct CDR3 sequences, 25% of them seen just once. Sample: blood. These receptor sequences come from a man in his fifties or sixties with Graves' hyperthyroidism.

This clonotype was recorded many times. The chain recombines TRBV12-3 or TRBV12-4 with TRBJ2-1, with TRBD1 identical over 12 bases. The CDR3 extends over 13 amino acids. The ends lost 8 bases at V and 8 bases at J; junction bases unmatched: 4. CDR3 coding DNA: TGTGCCAGCCGGGACAGGGGGCGGGATGAGCAGTTCTTC. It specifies CASRDRGRDEQFF.

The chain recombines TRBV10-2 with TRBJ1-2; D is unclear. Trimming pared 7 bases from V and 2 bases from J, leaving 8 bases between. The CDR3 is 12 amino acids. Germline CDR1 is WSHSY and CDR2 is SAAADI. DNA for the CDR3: TGCGCCAGCACCCGTGACAACTATGGCTACACCTTC. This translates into CASTRDNYGYTF.

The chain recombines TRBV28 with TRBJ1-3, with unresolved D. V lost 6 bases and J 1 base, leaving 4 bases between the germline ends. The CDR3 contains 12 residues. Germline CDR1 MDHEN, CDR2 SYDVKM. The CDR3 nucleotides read TGTGCCAGCAGGAAGTCTGGAAACACCATATATTTT. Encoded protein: CASRKSGNTIYF. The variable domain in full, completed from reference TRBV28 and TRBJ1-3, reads DVKVTQSSRYLVKRTGEKVFLECVQDMDHENMFWYRQDPGLGLRLIYFSYDVKMKEKGDIPEGYSVSREKKERFSLILESASTNQTSMYLCASRKSGNTIYFGEGSWLTVV.

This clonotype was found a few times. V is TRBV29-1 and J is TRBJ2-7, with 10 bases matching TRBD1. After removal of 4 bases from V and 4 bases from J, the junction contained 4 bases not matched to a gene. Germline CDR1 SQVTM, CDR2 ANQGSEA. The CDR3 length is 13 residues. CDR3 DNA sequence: TGCAGCGTTGGACAGGGGGCAGTTTACGAGCAGTACTTC. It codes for CSVGQGAVYEQYF.

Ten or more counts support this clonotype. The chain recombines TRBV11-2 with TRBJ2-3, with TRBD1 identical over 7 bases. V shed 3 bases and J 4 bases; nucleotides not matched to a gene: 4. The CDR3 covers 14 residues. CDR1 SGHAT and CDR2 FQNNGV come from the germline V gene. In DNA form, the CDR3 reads TGTGCCAGCAGCTTGACAGGGCGCGCAGATACGCAGTATTTT. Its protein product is CASSLTGRADTQYF.

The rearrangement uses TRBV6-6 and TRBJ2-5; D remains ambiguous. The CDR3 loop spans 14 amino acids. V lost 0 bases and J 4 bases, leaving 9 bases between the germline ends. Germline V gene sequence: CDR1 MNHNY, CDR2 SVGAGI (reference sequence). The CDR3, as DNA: TGTGCCAGCAGTTACTCGGGTCGGCGAGAGACCCAGTACTTC. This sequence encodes CASSYSGRRETQYF.

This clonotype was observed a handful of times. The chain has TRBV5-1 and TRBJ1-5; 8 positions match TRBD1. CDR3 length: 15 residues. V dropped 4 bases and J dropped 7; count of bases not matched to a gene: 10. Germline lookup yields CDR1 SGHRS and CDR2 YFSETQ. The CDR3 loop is CASSPQGVREQPQHF. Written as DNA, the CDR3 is TGCGCCAGCAGCCCACAGGGGGTTAGAGAACAGCCCCAGCATTTT.

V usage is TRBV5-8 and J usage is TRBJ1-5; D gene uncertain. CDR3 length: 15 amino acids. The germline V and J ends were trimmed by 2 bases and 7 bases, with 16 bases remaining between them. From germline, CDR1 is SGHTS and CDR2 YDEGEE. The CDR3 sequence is CASSLWQELGQPQHF. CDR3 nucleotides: TGTGCCAGCAGCTTATGGCAGGAATTGGGCCAGCCCCAGCATTTT.

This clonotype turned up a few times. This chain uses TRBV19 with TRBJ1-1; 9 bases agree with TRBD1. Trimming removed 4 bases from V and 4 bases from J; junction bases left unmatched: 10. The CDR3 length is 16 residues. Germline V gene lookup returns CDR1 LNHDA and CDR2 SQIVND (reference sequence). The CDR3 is CASSTPPGQGVTEAFF. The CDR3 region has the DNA TGTGCCAGTAGTACCCCCCCGGGACAGGGAGTCACTGAAGCTTTCTTT.

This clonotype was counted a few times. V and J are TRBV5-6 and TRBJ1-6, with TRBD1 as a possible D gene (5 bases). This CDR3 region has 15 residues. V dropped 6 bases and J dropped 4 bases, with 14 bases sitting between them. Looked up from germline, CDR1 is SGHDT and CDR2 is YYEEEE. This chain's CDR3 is CASTFRGIYNSPLHF. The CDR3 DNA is TGTGCCAGCACCTTCCGGGGGATATATAATTCACCCCTCCACTTT.

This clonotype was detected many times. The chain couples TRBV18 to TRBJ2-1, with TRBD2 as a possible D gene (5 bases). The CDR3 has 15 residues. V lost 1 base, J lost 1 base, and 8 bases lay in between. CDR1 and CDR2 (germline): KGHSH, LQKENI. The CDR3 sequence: CASSPLATSYNEQFF. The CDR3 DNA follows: TGTGCCAGCTCACCACTAGCGACATCCTACAATGAGCAGTTCTTC. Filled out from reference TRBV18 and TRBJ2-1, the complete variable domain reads NAGVMQNPRHLVRRRGQEARLRCSPMKGHSHVYWYRQLPEEGLKFMVYLQKENIIDESGMPKERFSAEFPKEGPSILRIQQVVRGDSAAYFCASSPLATSYNEQFFGPGTRLTVL.

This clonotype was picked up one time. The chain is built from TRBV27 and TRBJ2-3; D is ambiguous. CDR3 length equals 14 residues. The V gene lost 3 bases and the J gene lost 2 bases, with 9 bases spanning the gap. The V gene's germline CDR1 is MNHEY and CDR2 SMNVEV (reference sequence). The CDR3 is CASSFSSTTDTQYF. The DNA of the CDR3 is TGTGCCAGCAGTTTTTCCAGCACCACAGATACGCAGTATTTT.

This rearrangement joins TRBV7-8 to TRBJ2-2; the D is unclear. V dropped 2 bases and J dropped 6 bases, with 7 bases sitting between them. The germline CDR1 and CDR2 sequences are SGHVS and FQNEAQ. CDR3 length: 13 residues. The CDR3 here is CASSLMSAGELFF. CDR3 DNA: TGTGCCAGCAGCTTAATGAGCGCCGGGGAGCTGTTTTTT.

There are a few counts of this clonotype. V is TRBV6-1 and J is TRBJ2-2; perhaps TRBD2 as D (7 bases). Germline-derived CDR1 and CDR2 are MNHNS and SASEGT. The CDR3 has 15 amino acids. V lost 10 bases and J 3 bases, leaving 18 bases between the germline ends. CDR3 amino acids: CATKGGGDYTGELFF. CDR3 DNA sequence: TGTGCCACCAAAGGGGGGGGAGATTACACCGGGGAGCTGTTTTTT.

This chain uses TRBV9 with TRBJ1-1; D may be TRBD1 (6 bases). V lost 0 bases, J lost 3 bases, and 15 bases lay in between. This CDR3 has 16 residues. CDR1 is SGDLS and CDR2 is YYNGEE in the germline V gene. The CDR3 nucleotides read TGTGCCAGCAGCGTAGCCGGAGGGGGGGTCGACACTGAAGCTTTCTTT. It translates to CASSVAGGGVDTEAFF.

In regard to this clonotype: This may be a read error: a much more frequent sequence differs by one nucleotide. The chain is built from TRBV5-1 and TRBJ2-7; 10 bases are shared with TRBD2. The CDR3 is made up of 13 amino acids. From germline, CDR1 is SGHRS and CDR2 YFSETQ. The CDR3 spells CASSLAGEYEQHF. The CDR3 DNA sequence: TGCGCCAGCAGCCTAGCGGGAGAGTACGAGCAGCACTTC.

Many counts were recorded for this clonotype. The CDR3 sequence: CASSLYSPGTGNTGELFF. Here the CDR3 DNA reads TGTGCCAGCAGTTTATACTCTCCCGGGACGGGAAACACCGGGGAGCTGTTTTTT. The gene calls are TRBV27 and TRBJ2-2; TRBD1 or TRBD2 may be the D gene (5 bases each). V lost 1 base, J lost 2 bases, and 17 bases lay in between. The CDR3 length is 18 residues. Looked up from germline, CDR1 is MNHEY and CDR2 is SMNVEV (reference sequence).

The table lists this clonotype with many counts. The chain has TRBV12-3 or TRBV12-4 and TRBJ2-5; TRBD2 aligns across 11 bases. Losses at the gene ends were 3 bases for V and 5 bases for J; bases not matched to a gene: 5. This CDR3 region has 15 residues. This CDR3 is CASSLTSGVRETQYF. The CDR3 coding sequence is TGTGCCAGCAGTTTGACTAGCGGGGTCCGGGAGACCCAGTACTTC.

In DNA form, the CDR3 reads TGCGCCAGCAGCTTGGCCTATGGACAGTCTTTCTCCTACGAGCAGTACTTC. Translated: CASSLAYGQSFSYEQYF. The chain uses TRBV5-1 and TRBJ2-7; a weak D match, TRBD1 (6 bases). This CDR3 has 17 amino acids. The germline V gene has CDR1 SGHRS and CDR2 YFSETQ. V lost 0 bases and J 0 bases, leaving 16 bases between the germline ends. The whole variable domain, remainder taken from reference TRBV5-1 and TRBJ2-7, is KAGVTQTPRYLIKTRGQQVTLSCSPISGHRSVSWYQQTPGQGLQFLFEYFSETQRNKGNFPGRFSGRQFSNSRSEMNVSTLELGDSALYLCASSLAYGQSFSYEQYFGPGTRLTVT.

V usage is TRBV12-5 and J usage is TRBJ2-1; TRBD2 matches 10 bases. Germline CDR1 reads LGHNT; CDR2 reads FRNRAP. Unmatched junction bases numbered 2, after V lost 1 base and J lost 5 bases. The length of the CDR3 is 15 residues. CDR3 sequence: CASGLGSGGNNEQFF. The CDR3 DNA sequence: TGTGCTAGTGGTTTGGGTAGCGGGGGGAACAATGAGCAGTTCTTC.

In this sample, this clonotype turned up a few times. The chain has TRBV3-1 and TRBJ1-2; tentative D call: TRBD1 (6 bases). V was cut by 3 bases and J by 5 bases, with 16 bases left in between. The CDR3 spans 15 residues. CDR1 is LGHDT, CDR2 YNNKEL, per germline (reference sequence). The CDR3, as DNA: TGTGCCAGCAGCCAGACCCGGGGACATGAATATGGCTACACCTTC. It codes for CASSQTRGHEYGYTF.

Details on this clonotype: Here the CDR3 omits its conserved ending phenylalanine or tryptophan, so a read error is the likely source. The CDR3 DNA reads as TGTGCCAGCAGCTTAAGGGGACTAGCGGGAGACTCCTACGAGCAGTACTTA. Translating it yields CASSLRGLAGDSYEQYL. The chain links TRBV7-2 to TRBJ2-7; 14 nucleotides match TRBD2. The V gene end was trimmed by 2 bases and the J gene end by 0 bases; junction bases not matched to a gene: 3. The CDR3 consists of 17 residues. Per the germline V gene, CDR1 is SGHTA and CDR2 is FQGNSA.